The 14 T cell receptor beta chains below come from one sample, sequenced in a study of monozygotic twins with inflammatory bowel disease. Reprocessing the 5' RACE reads, TCRdb reports a single entry for every CDR3 protein and omits DNA. Reported are roughly 320,000 distinct CDR3 sequences; the ten largest clones contain over 5%. Input material: blood. These receptors were obtained from a human donor with ulcerative colitis or Crohn's disease, or a healthy co-twin of an affected twin (not recorded which).

The chain is built from TRBV9 and TRBJ2-3; TCRdb picks TRBD2, but there is no DNA to check that call. The CDR3 runs 15 residues. The germline CDR1 and CDR2 sequences are SGDLS and YYNGEE. CDR3 sequence: CASSEISGRSHTQYF.

The V gene is TRBV6-2 or TRBV6-3, the J gene TRBJ2-7. Germline-derived CDR1 and CDR2 are MNHEY and SVGEGT. The CDR3 length is 13 residues. CDR3 in amino acids: CASSRTAIYEQYF.

The V gene is TRBV30, the J gene TRBJ2-4; TCRdb outputs TRBD2, but without DNA this stays unchecked. CDR1 GTSNPN and CDR2 SVGIG come from the germline V gene (reference sequence). The CDR3 has 17 residues. The CDR3 spells CAWSASHRTRGSNIQYF.

The CDR3 here is CASSLDPLYGYTF. The V call is TRBV11-2, the J call TRBJ1-2; the TCRdb call, TRBD1, lacks DNA for checking. In germline, CDR1 is SGHAT, CDR2 FQNNGV. The CDR3 is made up of 13 amino acids.

The rearrangement uses TRBV6-1 and TRBJ2-2; with no DNA, the TCRdb D assignment of TRBD2 cannot be verified. The length of the CDR3 is 16 residues. Germline CDR1 MNHNS, CDR2 SASEGT. This CDR3 is CASTELAGGYTGELFF.

V usage is TRBV5-1 and J usage is TRBJ2-4; TCRdb designates TRBD1, a call that cannot be tested without DNA. CDR3 length: 14 residues. CDR1 is SGHRS, CDR2 YFSETQ, per germline. The CDR3 loop is CASSSTGVQNIQYF.

The rearrangement links TRBV27 to TRBJ1-4; TCRdb lists TRBD1, though no DNA is available to test this call. The CDR3 is 20 amino acids. In germline, CDR1 is MNHEY, CDR2 SMNVEV (reference sequence). This chain's CDR3 is CASSLGSARTGSVANEKLFF.

The CDR3 loop is CASSDRGRGAKTQYF. This sequence joins TRBV2 and TRBJ2-5; checking the TCRdb D call of TRBD2 is not possible without DNA. Germline V CDR1 and CDR2: SNHLY, FYNNEI. This CDR3 comprises 15 residues. Full variable domain (outside the CDR3, taken from reference TRBV2 and TRBJ2-5): EPEVTQTPSHQVTQMGQEVILRCVPISNHLYFYWYRQILGQKVEFLVSFYNNEISEKSEIFDDQFSVERPDGSNFTLKIRSTKLEDSAMYFCASSDRGRGAKTQYFGPGTRLLVL.

CDR3 region: CASSHWDRGLDGYTF. V and J are TRBV9 and TRBJ1-2; TCRdb calls TRBD1, which cannot be checked without DNA. Germline-derived CDR1 and CDR2 are SGDLS and YYNGEE. The CDR3 spans 15 residues.

This sequence joins TRBV24-1 and TRBJ2-5; TCRdb returns TRBD1, unconfirmable since there is no DNA. This CDR3 is built from 11 residues. From germline, CDR1 is KGHDR and CDR2 SFDVKD. CDR3 residues: CASGQQETQYF.

V gene TRBV28 combines with J gene TRBJ2-7. Germline V gene lookup returns CDR1 MDHEN and CDR2 SYDVKM. CDR3 size: 12 residues. The chain's CDR3 is CASSLVWYEQYF.

The chain's CDR3 is CASSYQPAGASYEQYF. This rearrangement joins TRBV18 to TRBJ2-7. Germline values: CDR1 KGHSH, CDR2 LQKENI. The CDR3 totals 16 residues.

V is TRBV5-1 and J is TRBJ2-2. Germline assignment: CDR1 SGHRS and CDR2 YFSETQ. The CDR3 runs 15 residues. The CDR3 spells CASSLAVRGTGELFF.

The chain carries TRBV24-1 and TRBJ2-5; with no DNA, the TCRdb D assignment of TRBD2 cannot be verified. The CDR3 consists of 14 residues. CDR1 and CDR2 from the germline V gene are KGHDR and SFDVKD. The CDR3 region is CATSDLGTGKTQYF.